This entry concerns a single TCR beta chain. This entry comes from a study of graft-versus-host responses after intestinal transplantation. The V gene lost 4 bases and the J gene lost 4 bases, with 11 bases spanning the gap. The CDR3 sequence is 14 residues long. The germline CDR1 and CDR2 sequences are MNHEY and SMNVEV (reference sequence). Produced via immunoSEQ multiplex PCR; TCRdb's table is partial and in-frame only. The sample consists of fewer than 13,000 clones, about 32% of them appearing once. Overall study results and limits: Allograft clonal ratios (graft-versus-host to host-versus-graft) were high in patients who had graft-donor T cell macrochimerism.

This specimen was alloreactive CD4+ T cells from a mixed lymphocyte reaction culture, taken before intestinal transplant. Sample subset: CFSE-low proliferating T cells sorted from roughly 6-day pre-transplant mixed lymphocyte reaction (GvH or HvG direction). The origin of this receptor is a human patient who received an intestinal transplant. The chain uses TRBV27 and TRBJ1-5, with TRBD1 as a possible D gene (6 bases). This CDR3 reads CASSSDGTNQPQHF. CDR3 DNA sequence: TGTGCCAGCAGTTCGGACGGGACAAATCAGCCCCAGCATTTT.